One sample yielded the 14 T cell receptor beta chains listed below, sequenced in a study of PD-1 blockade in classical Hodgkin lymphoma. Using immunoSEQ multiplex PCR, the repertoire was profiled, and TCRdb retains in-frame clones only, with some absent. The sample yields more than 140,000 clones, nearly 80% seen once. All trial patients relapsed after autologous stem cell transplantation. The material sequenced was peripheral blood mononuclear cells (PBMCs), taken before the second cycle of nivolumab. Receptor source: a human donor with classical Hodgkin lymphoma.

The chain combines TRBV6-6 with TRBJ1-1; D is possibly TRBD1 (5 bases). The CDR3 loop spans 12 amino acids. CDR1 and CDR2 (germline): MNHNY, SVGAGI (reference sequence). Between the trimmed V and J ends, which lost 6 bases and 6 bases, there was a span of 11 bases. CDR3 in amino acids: CASSFRGAEAFF. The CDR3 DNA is TGTGCCAGCAGCTTTAGGGGAGCTGAAGCTTTCTTT.

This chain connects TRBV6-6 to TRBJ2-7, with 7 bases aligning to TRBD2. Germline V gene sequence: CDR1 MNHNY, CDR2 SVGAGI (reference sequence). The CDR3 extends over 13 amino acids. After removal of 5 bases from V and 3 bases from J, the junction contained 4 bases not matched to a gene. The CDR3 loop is CASSKRGIYEQYF. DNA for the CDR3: TGTGCCAGCAGTAAGCGGGGAATCTACGAGCAGTACTTC.

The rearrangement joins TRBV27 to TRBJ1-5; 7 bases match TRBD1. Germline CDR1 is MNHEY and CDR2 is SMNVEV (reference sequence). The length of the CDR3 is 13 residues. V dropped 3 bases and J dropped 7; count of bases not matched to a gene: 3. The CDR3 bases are TGTGCCAGCAGTTTGGACAGGAGGCAGCCCCAGCATTTT. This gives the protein CASSLDRRQPQHF.

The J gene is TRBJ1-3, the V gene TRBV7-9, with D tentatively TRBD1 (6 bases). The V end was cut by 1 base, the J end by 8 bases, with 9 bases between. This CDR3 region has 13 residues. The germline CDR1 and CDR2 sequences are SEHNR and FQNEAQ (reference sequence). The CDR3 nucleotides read TGTGCCAGCAGCTTAGTTGGGGGCCACACCATATATTTT. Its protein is CASSLVGGHTIYF.

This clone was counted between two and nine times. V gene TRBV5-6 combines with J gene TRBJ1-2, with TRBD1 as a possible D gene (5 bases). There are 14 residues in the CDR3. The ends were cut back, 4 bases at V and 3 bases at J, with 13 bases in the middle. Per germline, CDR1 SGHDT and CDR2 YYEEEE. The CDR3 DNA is TGTGCCAGCAGCCCAGACACAGGTGACTATGGCTACACCTTC. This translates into CASSPDTGDYGYTF.

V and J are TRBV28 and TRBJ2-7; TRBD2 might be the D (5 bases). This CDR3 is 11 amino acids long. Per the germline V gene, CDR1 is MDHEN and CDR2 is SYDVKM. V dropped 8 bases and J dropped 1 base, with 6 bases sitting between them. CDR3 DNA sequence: TGTGCCAGCGGACTTTCCTACGAGCAGTACTTC. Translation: CASGLSYEQYF.

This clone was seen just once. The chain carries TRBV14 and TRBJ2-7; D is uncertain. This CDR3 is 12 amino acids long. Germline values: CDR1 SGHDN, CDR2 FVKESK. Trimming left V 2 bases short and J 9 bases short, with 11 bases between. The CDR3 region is CASSQMQRMQYF. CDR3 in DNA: TGTGCCAGCAGCCAAATGCAGCGAATGCAGTACTTC.

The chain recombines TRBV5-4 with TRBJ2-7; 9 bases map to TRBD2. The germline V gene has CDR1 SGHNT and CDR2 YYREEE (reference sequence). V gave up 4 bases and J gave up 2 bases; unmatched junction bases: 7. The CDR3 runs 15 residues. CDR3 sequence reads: CASSLSGGPPYEQYF. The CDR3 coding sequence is TGTGCCAGCAGCCTCAGCGGGGGGCCACCCTACGAGCAGTACTTC. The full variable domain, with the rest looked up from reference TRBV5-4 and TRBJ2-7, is ETGVTQSPTHLIKTRGQQVTLRCSSQSGHNTVSWYQQALGQGPQFIFQYYREEENGRGNFPPRFSGLQFPNYSSELNVNALELDDSALYLCASSLSGGPPYEQYFGPGTRLTVT.

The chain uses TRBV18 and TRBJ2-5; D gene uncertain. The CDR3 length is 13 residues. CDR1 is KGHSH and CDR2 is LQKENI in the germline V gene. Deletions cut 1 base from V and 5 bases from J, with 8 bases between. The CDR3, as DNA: TGTGCCAGCTCACCACAGGGAACGGAGACCCAGTACTTC. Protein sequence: CASSPQGTETQYF.

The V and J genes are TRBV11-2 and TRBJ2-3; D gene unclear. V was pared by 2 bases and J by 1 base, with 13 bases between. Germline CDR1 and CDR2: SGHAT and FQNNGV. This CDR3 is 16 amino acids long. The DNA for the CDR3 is TGTGCCAGCAGCTTACGTTTTGCGGCGCGCACAGATACGCAGTATTTT. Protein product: CASSLRFAARTDTQYF.

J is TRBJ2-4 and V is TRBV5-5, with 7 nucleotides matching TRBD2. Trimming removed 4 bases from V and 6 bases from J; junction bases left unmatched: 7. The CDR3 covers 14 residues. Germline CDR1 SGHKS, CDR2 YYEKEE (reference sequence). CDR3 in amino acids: CASSPRWEGNIQYF. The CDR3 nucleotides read TGTGCCAGCAGCCCCAGGTGGGAGGGAAACATTCAGTACTTC.

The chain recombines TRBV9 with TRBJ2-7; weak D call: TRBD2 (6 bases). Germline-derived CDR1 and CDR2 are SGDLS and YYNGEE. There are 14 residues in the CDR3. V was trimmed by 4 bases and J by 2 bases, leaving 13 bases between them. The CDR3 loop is CASSNVLAPYEQYF. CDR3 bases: TGTGCCAGCAGCAATGTACTAGCCCCCTACGAGCAGTACTTC.

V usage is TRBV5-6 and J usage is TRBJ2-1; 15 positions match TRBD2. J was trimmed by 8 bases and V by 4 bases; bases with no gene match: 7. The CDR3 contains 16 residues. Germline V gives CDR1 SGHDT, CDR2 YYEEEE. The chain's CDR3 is CASSGLAGGPFHEQFF. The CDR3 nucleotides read TGTGCCAGCAGCGGACTAGCGGGAGGGCCGTTCCATGAGCAGTTCTTC.

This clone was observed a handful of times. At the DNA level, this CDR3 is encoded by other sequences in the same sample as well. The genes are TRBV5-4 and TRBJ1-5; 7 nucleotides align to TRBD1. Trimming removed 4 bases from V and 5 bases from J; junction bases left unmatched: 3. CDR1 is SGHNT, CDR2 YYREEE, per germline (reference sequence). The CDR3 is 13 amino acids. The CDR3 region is CASSLDRDQPQHF. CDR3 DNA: TGTGCCAGCAGCCTTGACAGGGATCAGCCCCAGCATTTT.